This T cell receptor (beta chain) was identified in a study of T-cell memory formation after mild COVID-19. MiXCR was run by TCRdb on the 5' RACE reads, yielding one entry per CDR3 protein. The sample yields hundreds of thousands of distinct CDR3 sequences, about a sixth seen once. The CDR3 spans 12 residues. Trimming took off 1 base at V and 10 bases at J, with 8 bases between the two ends. Germline assignment: CDR1 LNHNV and CDR2 YYDKDF (reference sequence). This clonotype was detected a few times. The clonotype comes from a man aged 18 to 35 who had mild COVID-19 (a few samples of this study predate the infection). Cell type and time point are not known. The rearrangement joins TRBV15 to TRBJ2-1; weak D call: TRBD1 (5 bases). Sequencing was carried out using PBMCs or a T cell subset sorted from them (not recorded which). CDR3 loop: CATSRGWGEQFF. In DNA, the CDR3 is TGTGCCACCAGCAGAGGGTGGGGCGAGCAGTTCTTC.